These 25 T cell receptor beta chains came from one sample sequenced in a study of neurological immune-mediated disorders. TCRdb redid the calling of the 5' RACE reads with MiXCR, one entry per CDR3 protein. The sample shows some 120,000 distinct CDR3 sequences, roughly 3.4% of them seen only once. Sequencing was done on a sample of PBMCs. Every receptor here comes from a woman in her twenties or thirties with multiple sclerosis.

This clonotype was found many times. This rearrangement joins TRBV20-1 to TRBJ1-1; tentative D call: TRBD1 (5 bases). V lost 2 bases, J lost 11 bases, and 15 bases lay in between. The CDR3 is 12 amino acids. The germline V gene has CDR1 DFQATT and CDR2 SNEGSKA (reference sequence). CDR3 loop: CSARLGLPRAFF. CDR3 bases: TGCAGTGCTAGATTGGGGCTCCCTAGGGCTTTCTTT.

There are many counts of this clonotype. The rearrangement uses TRBV10-3 and TRBJ1-1; perhaps TRBD1 as D (5 bases). In germline, CDR1 is ENHRY, CDR2 SYGVKD. V dropped 0 bases and J dropped 8 bases, with 13 bases sitting between them. The CDR3 sequence is 14 residues long. The CDR3 coding sequence is TGTGCCATCAGTGAGTCCCCCGGTGGGGGGGAAGCTTTCTTT. This codes for CAISESPGGGEAFF.

This clonotype was counted at least ten times. The V gene is TRBV20-1, the J gene TRBJ1-1; the D gene is possibly TRBD1 (5 bases). In germline, CDR1 is DFQATT, CDR2 SNEGSKA (reference sequence). This CDR3 is built from 14 residues. V was clipped by 6 bases and J by 5 bases, with 19 bases between them. The CDR3 loop reads CSAAGTRRGTEAFF. The CDR3 DNA sequence: TGCAGTGCGGCAGGGACTCGGAGAGGAACTGAAGCTTTCTTT.

This clonotype has a count of ten or more. This chain connects TRBV5-1 to TRBJ1-2, with TRBD1 as a possible D gene (6 bases). CDR3 size: 14 residues. In germline, CDR1 is SGHRS, CDR2 YFSETQ. Trimming shortened V by 4 bases and J by 9 bases, and 19 bases separated the two germline ends. CDR3 DNA: TGCGCCAGCAGCCTGGTGCACAGGGATTCCAGCTACACCTTC. It is translated as CASSLVHRDSSYTF.

The V gene is TRBV27, the J gene TRBJ2-7; TRBD1 aligns across 8 bases. The V gene's germline CDR1 is MNHEY and CDR2 SMNVEV (reference sequence). The CDR3 is made up of 14 amino acids. The V gene end was trimmed by 6 bases and the J gene end by 5 bases; junction bases not matched to a gene: 9. DNA of the CDR3: TGTGCCAGCAGCCTGGGGGGACAGGTAAACGAGCAGTACTTC. This encodes CASSLGGQVNEQYF.

This clonotype was seen at least ten times. This chain links TRBV5-6 with TRBJ1-1; 7 bases are shared with TRBD1. Per germline, CDR1 SGHDT and CDR2 YYEEEE. The CDR3 length is 16 residues. J gave up 7 bases and V 1 base, and 13 bases lay outside the gene matches. The CDR3 here is CASSLWGMTGSNEAFF. CDR3 sequence (DNA): TGTGCCAGCAGCTTGTGGGGGATGACAGGGTCTAATGAAGCTTTCTTT.

This clonotype is categorized as medium-sized. The J gene is TRBJ2-1, the V gene TRBV15, with D unclear. This CDR3 is built from 11 residues. CDR1 LNHNV and CDR2 YYDKDF come from the germline V gene (reference sequence). Between the trimmed V and J ends, which lost 11 bases and 4 bases, there was a span of 9 bases. In nucleotides, the CDR3 is TGTGCCGCCTTCGTATACAATGAGCAGTTCTTC. Amino acid sequence: CAAFVYNEQFF.

The table lists this clonotype with many counts. This rearrangement joins TRBV12-3 or TRBV12-4 to TRBJ2-4, with 13 bases that match TRBD2. The CDR3 sequence is 14 residues long. The J segment lost 6 bases and the V segment lost 6 bases, leaving 2 bases of the junction unmatched. The CDR3 loop reads CASSRLAGGNIQYF. As DNA, the CDR3 is TGTGCCAGCAGCCGACTAGCGGGGGGAAACATTCAGTACTTC.

Many counts were recorded for this clonotype. The chain uses TRBV6-1 and TRBJ1-2, with D possibly matching TRBD1 (5 bases). With 4 bases removed from V and 4 bases from J, the gap between germline ends came to 10 bases. The CDR3 extends over 13 amino acids. Germline-derived CDR1 and CDR2 are MNHNS and SASEGT. Here the CDR3 DNA reads TGTGCCAGCAGTGTGCGGACATTCTATGGCTACACCTTC. Protein: CASSVRTFYGYTF.

J is TRBJ1-3 and V is TRBV11-2, with D unclear. The CDR3 sequence is 15 residues long. The V gene's germline CDR1 is SGHAT and CDR2 FQNNGV. Trimming cost V 1 base and J 2 bases, with 9 bases left between them. The CDR3: CASSLGETTGNTIYF. The CDR3 bases are TGTGCCAGCAGCTTAGGGGAAACAACTGGAAACACCATATATTTT. Using reference TRBV11-2 and TRBJ1-3 for the parts outside the CDR3, the full variable domain is EAGVAQSPRYKIIEKRQSVAFWCNPISGHATLYWYQQILGQGPKLLIQFQNNGVVDDSQLPKDRFSAERLKGVDSTLKIQPAKLEDSAVYLCASSLGETTGNTIYFGEGSWLTVV.

As for this clonotype: This may stem from a read error, because a much larger clone lies one nucleotide away. The V and J genes are TRBV20-1 and TRBJ2-7; 8 positions agree with TRBD1. Germline V gene data show CDR1 as DFQATT and CDR2 as SNEGSKA (reference sequence). V was pared by 3 bases and J by 1 base, with 5 bases of the junction left unmatched. The CDR3 runs to 14 residues. The CDR3 here is CSASHGQGSYEQYF. The CDR3 DNA reads TGCAGTGCTAGCCACGGACAGGGTTCCTACGAGCAGTACTTC.

This clonotype has just a few counts. The chain carries TRBV7-9 and TRBJ1-4; D unresolved. V gave up 3 bases and J gave up 4 bases, with 12 bases separating them. CDR1 SEHNR and CDR2 FQNEAQ come from the germline V gene (reference sequence). CDR3 size: 15 residues. The CDR3 is CASSFGGRSNEKLFF. The CDR3, as DNA: TGTGCCAGCAGCTTCGGAGGCAGGAGTAATGAAAAACTGTTTTTT.

This clonotype showed up many times. J is TRBJ2-7 and V is TRBV27; D gene ambiguous. V was trimmed by 2 bases and J by 2 bases, leaving 10 bases between them. Per the germline V gene, CDR1 is MNHEY and CDR2 is SMNVEV (reference sequence). The CDR3 spans 14 residues. Here the CDR3 reads CASSLGEAPYEQYF. The CDR3 DNA sequence: TGTGCCAGCAGTTTAGGCGAGGCCCCCTACGAGCAGTACTTC.

In this sample, this clonotype turned up many times. The chain couples TRBV5-1 to TRBJ1-2; TRBD1 matches at 9 bases. Germline V gene sequence: CDR1 SGHRS, CDR2 YFSETQ. With 3 bases clipped from V and 6 bases from J, the junction kept 6 bases outside the gene matches. CDR3 length: 14 amino acids. CDR3 sequence reads: CASSSDRGIDGYTF. The CDR3 DNA reads as TGCGCCAGCAGCTCCGACAGGGGGATAGATGGCTACACCTTC.

This clonotype was detected many times. The rearrangement joins TRBV20-1 to TRBJ2-1, with 7 bases identical to TRBD1. CDR3 length equals 16 residues. V lost 5 bases to trimming and J lost 6 bases; unmatched junction nucleotides: 16. Germline values: CDR1 DFQATT, CDR2 SNEGSKA (reference sequence). CDR3 in amino acids: CSAHMVQGPTGNEQFF. As DNA, the CDR3 is TGCAGTGCTCATATGGTACAGGGGCCAACCGGCAATGAGCAGTTCTTC.

Ten or more counts support this clonotype. The V gene is TRBV10-3, the J gene TRBJ2-3; D is undetermined. The CDR3 totals 14 residues. Germline CDR1 reads ENHRY; CDR2 reads SYGVKD. Deletions cut 7 bases from V and 0 bases from J, with 11 bases between. CDR3 residues: CAITSEFSTDTQYF. The CDR3 DNA is TGTGCCATCACCTCGGAGTTTAGCACAGATACGCAGTATTTT.

This clonotype was seen at least ten times. The V and J genes are TRBV5-5 and TRBJ1-2; D not resolved. Trimming took 1 base from V and 8 from J, leaving 18 bases between them. CDR3 length: 15 residues. Germline CDR1 and CDR2: SGHKS and YYEKEE (reference sequence). CDR3 sequence: CASSLPGSDVGGYTF. The CDR3 nucleotides read TGTGCCAGCAGCTTGCCGGGGTCGGATGTGGGGGGCTACACCTTC.

This clonotype was picked up many times. The V gene is TRBV27, the J gene TRBJ2-1; 14 bases are shared with TRBD2. The germline CDR1 and CDR2 sequences are MNHEY and SMNVEV (reference sequence). The CDR3 spans 15 residues. The V and J ends lost 6 bases and 5 bases, in that order; junction bases with no gene match: 3. The CDR3 is CASSRTSGRNNEQFF. CDR3 coding DNA: TGTGCCAGCAGCAGGACTAGCGGGAGGAACAATGAGCAGTTCTTC.

There are many counts of this clonotype. J is TRBJ2-1 and V is TRBV25-1; D remains ambiguous. Looked up from germline, CDR1 is MGHDK and CDR2 is SYGVNS. The V gene lost 6 bases and the J gene lost 0 bases, with 15 bases spanning the gap. The CDR3 runs to 16 residues. CDR3 loop: CASSMDSTLSYNEQFF. The CDR3 DNA is TGTGCCAGCAGCATGGATAGCACCCTCTCCTACAATGAGCAGTTCTTC.

About this clonotype: Being one base from a much bigger clone, this may be a read error. V gene TRBV7-6 combines with J gene TRBJ1-1; D unresolved. Trimming pared 1 base from V and 6 bases from J, leaving 9 bases between. Germline CDR1 is SGHVS and CDR2 is FNYEAQ. The CDR3 has 13 amino acids. The DNA of the CDR3 is TGTGCCAGCAGCTTAGGCACCCTCTCTGAAGCTTTCTTT. As protein: CASSLGTLSEAFF.

At least ten counts were recorded for this clonotype. The V call is TRBV6-1, the J call TRBJ2-3; D not certain. From germline, CDR1 is MNHNS and CDR2 SASEGT. The CDR3 runs 13 residues. Trimming shortened V by 10 bases and J by 2 bases, and 13 bases separated the two germline ends. CDR3 region: CATSMETTDTQYF. The CDR3 region has the DNA TGTGCCACGTCTATGGAAACCACAGATACGCAGTATTTT.

Ten or more counts support this clonotype. The rearrangement joins TRBV20-1 to TRBJ1-5; TRBD1 is a possible D gene (6 bases). The CDR3 has 18 residues. Per the germline V gene, CDR1 is DFQATT and CDR2 is SNEGSKA (reference sequence). Between the trimmed V and J ends, which lost 0 bases and 3 bases, there was a span of 21 bases. The CDR3 DNA follows: TGCAGTGCTAGAGAGAGGGGGGCGGGCCGATTTGCCAATCAGCCCCAGCATTTT. This translates into CSARERGAGRFANQPQHF.

This clonotype was observed at least ten times. The chain couples TRBV5-1 to TRBJ2-2, with D perhaps TRBD2 (5 bases). CDR1 and CDR2 from the germline V gene are SGHRS and YFSETQ. V lost 2 bases and J lost 3, with 5 bases in between. The CDR3 spans 13 residues. The CDR3 protein is CASSFSDTGELFF. CDR3 DNA: TGCGCCAGCAGCTTTAGCGACACCGGGGAGCTGTTTTTT. Based on the CDR3 plus reference TRBV5-1 and TRBJ2-2, the full variable domain is KAGVTQTPRYLIKTRGQQVTLSCSPISGHRSVSWYQQTPGQGLQFLFEYFSETQRNKGNFPGRFSGRQFSNSRSEMNVSTLELGDSALYLCASSFSDTGELFFGEGSRLTVL.

This clonotype occurred many times. The chain joins TRBV7-2 to TRBJ2-7; D not resolved. V lost 2 bases and J lost 1, with 15 bases in between. Germline-derived CDR1 and CDR2 are SGHTA and FQGNSA. The CDR3 has 16 amino acids. The CDR3 here is CASSLTSLGLSYEQYF. CDR3 sequence (DNA): TGTGCCAGCAGCTTAACGTCGCTGGGTCTATCCTACGAGCAGTACTTC.

This clonotype was detected ten times or more. The chain links TRBV5-1 to TRBJ1-4; D is uncertain. From germline, CDR1 is SGHRS and CDR2 YFSETQ. V lost 1 base and J lost 4, with 11 bases in between. The CDR3 loop spans 15 amino acids. This chain's CDR3 is CASSLSGRNNEKLFF. DNA for the CDR3: TGCGCCAGCAGCTTGAGCGGACGGAATAATGAAAAACTGTTTTTT.